Listed below are T cell receptor beta chains from one sample, sequenced in a study of blood T cell repertoires in COVID-19. TCRdb's table, derived via immunoSEQ multiplex PCR, lists solely in-frame clones and lacks some. Here the sample spans a few hundred thousand clones, more than 70% being singletons. The sequencing input was PBMCs or T cells enriched from blood (not recorded which). The receptors were gathered from a middle-aged man in a cohort exposed to, infected with or recovered from COVID-19 (not recorded which). CDR3s include the opening cysteine and the closing phenylalanine or tryptophan. A D gene is named only where the DNA matches it firmly. Part of the rows lack a size; the others show once, few, many or a class for expanded clones.

D gene: TRBD1; J gene: TRBJ1-1; V gene: TRBV6-5; clone size: once; CDR3 protein: CASRRQGFGTEAFF; CDR3 DNA: TGTGCCAGCAGGCGACAGGGTTTCGGCACTGAAGCTTTCTTT
D gene: TRBD2; J gene: TRBJ2-5; V gene: TRBV2; clone size: -; CDR3 protein: CASSDTSGRTETQYF; CDR3 DNA: TGTGCCAGCAGCGATACTAGCGGGAGAACCGAGACCCAGTACTTC
D gene: -; J gene: TRBJ2-2; V gene: TRBV28; clone size: -; CDR3 protein: CASSLWAGLGTGELFF; CDR3 DNA: TGTGCCAGCAGTTTATGGGCAGGGCTAGGCACCGGGGAGCTGTTTTTT
D gene: -; J gene: TRBJ1-1; V gene: TRBV2; clone size: -; CDR3 protein: CASSRKVGGTEAFF; CDR3 DNA: TGTGCCAGCAGTAGAAAGGTGGGAGGGACTGAAGCTTTCTTT
D gene: -; J gene: TRBJ2-7; V gene: TRBV15; clone size: -; CDR3 protein: CATSRRGGGTYEQYF; CDR3 DNA: TGTGCCACCAGCAGAAGGGGGGGCGGGACCTACGAGCAGTACTTC
D gene: TRBD2; J gene: TRBJ2-2; V gene: TRBV5-8; clone size: -; CDR3 protein: CASSRGLAGGLRETGELFF; CDR3 DNA: TGTGCCAGCAGCCGCGGACTAGCGGGAGGTCTAAGGGAAACCGGGGAGCTGTTTTTT
D gene: -; J gene: TRBJ1-2; V gene: TRBV3-1/TRBV3-2; clone size: -; CDR3 protein: CASSHGGGYTF; CDR3 DNA: TGTGCCAGCAGCCACGGGGGTGGCTACACCTTC
D gene: -; J gene: TRBJ1-4; V gene: TRBV18; clone size: -; CDR3 protein: CASSPPSGATNEKLFF; CDR3 DNA: TGTGCCAGCTCACCACCGTCCGGTGCAACTAATGAAAAACTGTTTTTT
D gene: -; J gene: TRBJ1-5; V gene: TRBV18; clone size: -; CDR3 protein: CASSRRSRDQPQHF; CDR3 DNA: TGTGCCAGCTCACGACGGAGCCGGGATCAGCCCCAGCATTTT
D gene: -; J gene: TRBJ1-6; V gene: TRBV6-1; clone size: few; CDR3 protein: CASSEWGVRSPLHF; CDR3 DNA: TGTGCCAGCAGTGAATGGGGGGTTCGGTCACCCCTCCACTTT
D gene: -; J gene: TRBJ2-7; V gene: TRBV10-3; clone size: -; CDR3 protein: CAIGGAHYEQYF; CDR3 DNA: TGTGCCATCGGGGGGGCGCACTACGAGCAGTACTTC
D gene: -; J gene: TRBJ1-4; V gene: TRBV2; clone size: -; CDR3 protein: CASSATGPNEKLFF; CDR3 DNA: TGTGCCAGCAGTGCCACAGGGCCTAATGAAAAACTGTTTTTT
D gene: -; J gene: TRBJ2-7; V gene: TRBV5-6; clone size: once; CDR3 protein: CASSFWGGTRSYEQYF; CDR3 DNA: TGTGCCAGCAGCTTTTGGGGAGGTACGAGGTCGTACGAGCAGTACTTC
D gene: TRBD1; J gene: TRBJ1-4; V gene: TRBV5-1; clone size: -; CDR3 protein: CASSRGQGAMEKLFF; CDR3 DNA: TGCGCCAGCAGCCGGGGACAGGGGGCAATGGAAAAACTGTTTTTT
D gene: TRBD1; J gene: TRBJ1-5; V gene: TRBV27; clone size: few; CDR3 protein: CASSWDSGPNQPQHF; CDR3 DNA: TGTGCCAGCAGTTGGGACAGTGGGCCCAATCAGCCCCAGCATTTT
D gene: TRBD2; J gene: TRBJ2-1; V gene: TRBV27; clone size: -; CDR3 protein: CASSRTSGGYNEQFF; CDR3 DNA: TGTGCCAGCAGTCGGACTAGCGGGGGGTACAATGAGCAGTTCTTC
D gene: -; J gene: TRBJ2-7; V gene: TRBV7-6; clone size: -; CDR3 protein: CASSLSPQGYEQYF; CDR3 DNA: TGTGCCAGCAGCTTATCTCCCCAGGGATACGAGCAGTACTTC
D gene: TRBD1; J gene: TRBJ1-5; V gene: TRBV2; clone size: -; CDR3 protein: CASTGQGFNQPQHF; CDR3 DNA: TGTGCCAGCACCGGACAGGGATTCAATCAGCCCCAGCATTTT
D gene: -; J gene: TRBJ1-2; V gene: TRBV2; clone size: -; CDR3 protein: CASKTDSKTNYGYTF; CDR3 DNA: TGTGCCAGCAAGACGGACAGTAAAACTAACTATGGCTACACCTTC
D gene: -; J gene: TRBJ2-3; V gene: TRBV29-1; clone size: -; CDR3 protein: CSVGMGISSTDTQYF; CDR3 DNA: TGCAGCGTCGGTATGGGCATTTCTAGCACAGATACGCAGTATTTT
D gene: TRBD1; J gene: TRBJ1-4; V gene: TRBV5-6; clone size: few; CDR3 protein: CASSRRDRGGEKLFF; CDR3 DNA: TGTGCCAGCAGCAGGAGGGACAGGGGTGGTGAAAAACTGTTTTTT
D gene: TRBD1; J gene: TRBJ2-7; V gene: TRBV28; clone size: few; CDR3 protein: CASSRDSLNYEQYF; CDR3 DNA: TGTGCCAGCAGCCGGGACAGCCTCAACTACGAGCAGTACTTC
D gene: TRBD1; J gene: TRBJ1-2; V gene: TRBV27; clone size: -; CDR3 protein: CASRARGQGANYGYTF; CDR3 DNA: TGTGCCAGCAGAGCTAGAGGACAGGGAGCTAACTATGGCTACACCTTC